This T cell receptor (beta chain) was identified in a study of blood T cell repertoires in COVID-19 (dated by TCRdb to the early 2020s). A note on the overall study: Collaborator samples came from the United States, Italy and Spain and covered acute and convalescent phases of COVID-19. The sample metadata nearly always contained a de-identified subject ID, COVID-19 status, age in years and sex. The samples were drawn from the first 160 participants of the ongoing ImmuneRACE study and from 1,254 subjects provided by 6 global collaborators. Subjects who had been exposed to COVID-19, were actively infected with it, or had recovered from it provided the deeply sampled blood TCRbeta repertoires that made up the dataset. A freely available public database, intended as a resource for researchers studying the immune response to SARS-CoV-2, is where the repertoires were released. Where available, HLA class I and class II types were obtained from metadata supplied by the sample provider rather than from assay-based typing. The material from the prospective study consisted of cDNA or gDNA derived from T cells, B-cell-depleted T cells, or PBMCs. What the research found in general, with its limitations: The quantity of clinical and demographic metadata differed by source and by participant and was supplied without curation.

Enrolling through a virtual design, the prospective study's participants ranged in age from roughly 18 to 90 years and lived across about two dozen United States geographic areas. To assign participants to cohorts, the prospective study relied on clinical history that participants themselves reported in a screening survey and a study questionnaire. ImmuneRACE Cohort 3 recovered participants were defined by two consecutive negative NP/OP PCR tests, healthcare professional clearance, or symptom resolution. Each participant in the prospective study had whole blood, serum and a nasopharyngeal or oropharyngeal swab collected by mobile phlebotomists. Over a roughly 2-month period, participants in the prospective study had the option of providing additional blood draws and questionnaires. Before DNA extraction, blood samples from the prospective study were shipped at room temperature or frozen. From the cysteine through the phenylalanine, the CDR3 covers 13 amino acids. The kept DNA is CDR3 alone, 39 bases in frame from the first base. CDR1 and CDR2 were assigned from the germline V gene (reference sequence) as SGHNT and YYREEE. Trimming takes 6 bases from V and 0 bases from J, and the germline ends sit 9 bases apart.

The immunoSEQ Assay, a bias-controlled multiplex PCR, was used to amplify TCRbeta CDR3 regions from genomic DNA. The paper's data handling went like this. Nucleated cell counts per sample were estimated from amplification of reference gene primers within the assay. Sequence reads were collapsed and filtered to measure the absolute abundance of every unique TCRbeta CDR3 rearrangement. Productive Simpson clonality was computed per sample as the square root of Simpson's diversity index over productive rearrangements. Not all clones reach the TCRdb copy of this immuneACCESS table, which keeps in-frame sequences only. Checked studies attribute under half of the gap to unresolved V genes and leave the rest unexplained. V and J calls plus clone size are reproduced from that table; the DNA served to infer D and trimming. This sample is represented by around 330,000 clones; 90% of them were singletons. Jointly, the top ten make up around 2.6% of the sample.

In the case of this clone: Its antigen is not yet known. Within one base of it there is no much larger clone, and no base qualities were kept.

The specimen was PBMCs or T cells enriched from blood (not recorded which). The receptor comes from a man between 60 and 70 years old who had recovered from COVID-19. The sequence joins TRBV5-4 to TRBJ1-2; TRBD1 is a possible D gene, resting on 6 matching bases. The CDR3: CASTGTTNYGYTF. The bases read TGTGCCAGCACAGGGACAACTAACTATGGCTACACCTTC.